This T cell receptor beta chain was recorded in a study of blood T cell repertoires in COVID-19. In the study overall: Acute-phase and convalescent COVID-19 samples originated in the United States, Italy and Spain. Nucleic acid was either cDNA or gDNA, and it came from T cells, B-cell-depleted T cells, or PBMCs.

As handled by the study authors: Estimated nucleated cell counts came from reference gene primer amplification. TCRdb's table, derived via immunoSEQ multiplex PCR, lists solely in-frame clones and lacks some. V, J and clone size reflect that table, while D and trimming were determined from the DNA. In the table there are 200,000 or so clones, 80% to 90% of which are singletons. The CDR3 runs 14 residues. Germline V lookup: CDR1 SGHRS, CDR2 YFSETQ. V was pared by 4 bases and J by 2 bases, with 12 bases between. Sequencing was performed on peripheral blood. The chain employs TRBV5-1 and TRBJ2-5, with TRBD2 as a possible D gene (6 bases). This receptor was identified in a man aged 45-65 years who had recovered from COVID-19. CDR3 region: CASSPEGGQETQYF. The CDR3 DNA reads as TGCGCCAGCAGCCCGGAGGGCGGACAAGAGACCCAGTACTTC.